The next 11 T cell receptor beta chains were all read from a single sample in a study of post-analysis software for immune sequencing data. Study-wide results and caveats: TRBV5-6, TRBV5-1 and TRBV20-1 belonged to a set of a handful of TRBV segments that were more frequent in patients than controls.

What these receptors recognize is not known. The library was made from cDNA and included unique molecular identifiers. TCRdb itself ran the PCR reads through MiXCR, one entry per CDR3 protein. Among 750,000 to 950,000 distinct CDR3 sequences listed, roughly 50% were seen once. The source material was blood. The source is a girl aged 10 to 17 with multiple sclerosis.

This rearrangement joins TRBV20-1 to TRBJ1-2; 8 nucleotides agree with TRBD1. The CDR3 has 13 amino acids. Germline values: CDR1 DFQATT, CDR2 SNEGSKA (reference sequence). The V gene end was trimmed by 5 bases and the J gene end by 2 bases; junction bases not matched to a gene: 4. The chain's CDR3 is CSAGDRKNYGYTF. The CDR3 DNA follows: TGCAGTGCTGGGGACAGGAAGAACTATGGCTACACCTTC.

The rearrangement uses TRBV7-2 and TRBJ1-1; 9 bases match TRBD1. Germline CDR1 and CDR2: SGHTA and FQGNSA. CDR3 length: 14 amino acids. With 5 bases clipped from V and 4 bases from J, the junction kept 5 bases outside the gene matches. The CDR3 loop reads CASSPQGASTEAFF. As DNA, the CDR3 is TGTGCCAGCAGCCCACAGGGGGCTAGCACTGAAGCTTTCTTT.

This chain connects TRBV29-1 to TRBJ2-7, with a possible D match to TRBD2 (8 bases). The CDR3 runs 13 residues. V was clipped by 6 bases and J by 3 bases, with 15 bases between them. Germline V gives CDR1 SQVTM, CDR2 ANQGSEA. The CDR3 here is CSVGGGQYYEQYF. CDR3 DNA: TGCAGCGTCGGGGGGGGACAGTACTACGAGCAGTACTTC.

The rearrangement uses TRBV3-1 and TRBJ2-7; D call uncertain. CDR3 length equals 14 residues. The V and J ends lost 1 base and 3 bases respectively, with 10 bases between them. Germline CDR1 is LGHDT and CDR2 is YNNKEL (reference sequence). CDR3: CASSQGVAGYEQYF. CDR3 in DNA: TGTGCCAGCAGCCAAGGGGTGGCAGGCTACGAGCAGTACTTC.

This clonotype was recorded a few times. The rearrangement joins TRBV24-1 to TRBJ1-5; D is uncertain. Germline values: CDR1 KGHDR, CDR2 SFDVKD. CDR3 length: 14 amino acids. The V end lost 0 bases, the J end lost 5 bases, and 7 bases lay between the germline ends. CDR3: CATSDLRVDQPQHF. CDR3 coding DNA: TGTGCCACCAGTGATTTGCGTGTGGATCAGCCCCAGCATTTT.

The chain employs TRBV4-1 and TRBJ1-2, with D uncertain. The CDR3 is made up of 12 amino acids. V lost 0 bases, J lost 7 bases, and 6 bases lay in between. The germline V gene encodes CDR1 MGHRA and CDR2 YSYEKL. The CDR3 bases are TGCGCCAGCAGCCAAGAAGGGTGTGGCTACACCTTC. It yields the protein CASSQEGCGYTF.

V and J are TRBV7-4 and TRBJ2-4; no reliable D call. V was cut by 3 bases and J by 1 base, with 16 bases left in between. Germline CDR1 is SGHVT and CDR2 is SQSDAQ. This CDR3 comprises 17 residues. CDR3 in amino acids: CASSFRVPSEAKNIQYF. CDR3 DNA sequence: TGTGCCAGCAGCTTTAGGGTCCCCAGCGAGGCCAAAAACATTCAGTACTTC.

The DNA of the CDR3 is TGTGCCAGCAGCCGAGCCCAAGAAACCCCGTTCTTC. Its protein is CASSRAQETPFF. The rearrangement links TRBV28 to TRBJ2-1; D remains ambiguous. CDR1 MDHEN and CDR2 SYDVKM come from the germline V gene. V lost 6 bases and J 15 bases, leaving 18 bases between the germline ends. This CDR3 comprises 12 residues.

The genes are TRBV25-1 and TRBJ1-4; 10 bases are shared with TRBD1. CDR1 and CDR2 (germline): MGHDK, SYGVNS. The trim removed 3 bases at V and 9 bases at J, leaving 7 bases unmatched. This CDR3 spans 15 amino acids. As DNA, the CDR3 is TGTGCCAGCAGTGACCTGGGGGACAGGGGCAAAAAACTGTTTTTT. Encoded protein: CASSDLGDRGKKLFF.

This chain connects TRBV24-1 to TRBJ2-1; TRBD1 matches 7 bases. V was clipped by 3 bases and J by 4 bases; unmatched bases: 8. Germline V lookup: CDR1 KGHDR, CDR2 SFDVKD. The CDR3 consists of 16 residues. CDR3 coding DNA: TGTGCCACCAGTGATACGCCGGGACAGAAATACAATGAGCAGTTCTTC. It codes for CATSDTPGQKYNEQFF.

The CDR3: CAISEQGFEETQYF. Here the CDR3 DNA reads TGTGCCATCAGTGAACAGGGATTTGAAGAGACCCAGTACTTC. V gene TRBV10-3 combines with J gene TRBJ2-5; D is possibly TRBD1 (6 bases). V was shortened by 3 bases and J by 3 bases, with 11 bases between the two germline ends. This CDR3 has 14 residues. Germline CDR1 ENHRY, CDR2 SYGVKD.